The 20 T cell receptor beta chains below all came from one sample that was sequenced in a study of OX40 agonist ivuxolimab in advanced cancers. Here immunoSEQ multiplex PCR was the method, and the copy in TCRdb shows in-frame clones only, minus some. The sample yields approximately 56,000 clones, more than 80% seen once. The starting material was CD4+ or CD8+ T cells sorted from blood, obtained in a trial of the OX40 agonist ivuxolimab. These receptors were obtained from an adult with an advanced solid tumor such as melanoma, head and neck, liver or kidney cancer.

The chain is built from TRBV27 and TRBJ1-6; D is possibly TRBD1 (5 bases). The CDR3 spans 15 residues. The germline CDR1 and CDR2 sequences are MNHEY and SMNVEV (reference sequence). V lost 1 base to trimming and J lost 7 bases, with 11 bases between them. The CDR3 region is CASSLLGGVNSPLHF. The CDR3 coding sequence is TGTGCCAGCAGTTTATTGGGGGGTGTGAATTCACCCCTCCACTTT.

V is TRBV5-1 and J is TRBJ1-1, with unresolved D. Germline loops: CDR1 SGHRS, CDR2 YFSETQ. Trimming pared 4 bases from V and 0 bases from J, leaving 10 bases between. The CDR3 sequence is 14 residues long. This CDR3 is CASSAGVMNTEAFF. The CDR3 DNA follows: TGCGCCAGCAGCGCGGGTGTAATGAACACTGAAGCTTTCTTT.

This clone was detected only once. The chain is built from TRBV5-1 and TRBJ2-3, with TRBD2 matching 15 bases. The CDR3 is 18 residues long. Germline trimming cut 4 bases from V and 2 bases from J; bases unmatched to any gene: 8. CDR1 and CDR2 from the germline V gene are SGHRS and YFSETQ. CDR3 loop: CASSHGLAGGLVTDTQYF. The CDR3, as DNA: TGCGCCAGCAGCCACGGACTAGCGGGGGGGCTCGTCACAGATACGCAGTATTTT.

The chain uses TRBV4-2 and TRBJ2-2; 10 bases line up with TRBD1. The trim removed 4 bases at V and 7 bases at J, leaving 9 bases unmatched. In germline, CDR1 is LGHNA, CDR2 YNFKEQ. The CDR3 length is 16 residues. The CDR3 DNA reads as TGTGCCAGCAGCCCCCGGGGGACAGGGGAAAACGGGGAGCTGTTTTTT. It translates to CASSPRGTGENGELFF.

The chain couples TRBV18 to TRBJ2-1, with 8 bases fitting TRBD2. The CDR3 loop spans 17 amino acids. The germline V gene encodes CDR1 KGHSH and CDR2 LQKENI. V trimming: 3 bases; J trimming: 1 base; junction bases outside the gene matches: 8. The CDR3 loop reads CASSPTGLAESYNEQFF. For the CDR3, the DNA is TGTGCCAGCTCACCCACCGGACTAGCCGAATCCTACAATGAGCAGTTCTTC.

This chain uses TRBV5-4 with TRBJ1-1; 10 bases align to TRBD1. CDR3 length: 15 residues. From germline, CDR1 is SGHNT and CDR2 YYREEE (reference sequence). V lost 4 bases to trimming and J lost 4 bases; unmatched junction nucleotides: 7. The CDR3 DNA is TGTGCCAGCAGCCCTGGGACAGGGGACATCACTGAAGCTTTCTTT. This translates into CASSPGTGDITEAFF.

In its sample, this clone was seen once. CDR3: CASSPAGRGSTEAFF. DNA of the CDR3: TGTGCCAGCAGCCCCGCAGGCAGGGGAAGCACTGAAGCTTTCTTT. The V call is TRBV5-6, the J call TRBJ1-1, with a weak D call TRBD1 (6 bases). Looked up from germline, CDR1 is SGHDT and CDR2 is YYEEEE. Deletions cut 4 bases from V and 4 bases from J, with 17 bases between. CDR3 size: 15 residues.

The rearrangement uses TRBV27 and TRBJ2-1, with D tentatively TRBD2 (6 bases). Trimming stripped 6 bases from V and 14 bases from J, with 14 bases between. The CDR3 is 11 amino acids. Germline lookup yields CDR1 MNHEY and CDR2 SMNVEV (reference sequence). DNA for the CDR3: TGTGCCAGCAGCCGGGGGTTACTAGAGTTCTTC. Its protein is CASSRGLLEFF.

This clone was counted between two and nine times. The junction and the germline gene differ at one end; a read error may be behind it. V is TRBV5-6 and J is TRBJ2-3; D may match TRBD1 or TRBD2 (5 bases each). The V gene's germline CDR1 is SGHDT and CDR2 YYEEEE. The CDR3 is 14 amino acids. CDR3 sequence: CASTLGPPTDTQYF. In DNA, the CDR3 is TGTGCCAGCACCTTGGGACCCCCAACAGATACGCAGTATTTT.

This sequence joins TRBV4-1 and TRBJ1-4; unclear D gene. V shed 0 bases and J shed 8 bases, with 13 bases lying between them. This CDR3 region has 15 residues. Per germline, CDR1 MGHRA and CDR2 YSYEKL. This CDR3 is CASSQDMVFKEKLFF. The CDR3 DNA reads TGCGCCAGCAGCCAAGATATGGTCTTCAAGGAAAAACTGTTTTTT.

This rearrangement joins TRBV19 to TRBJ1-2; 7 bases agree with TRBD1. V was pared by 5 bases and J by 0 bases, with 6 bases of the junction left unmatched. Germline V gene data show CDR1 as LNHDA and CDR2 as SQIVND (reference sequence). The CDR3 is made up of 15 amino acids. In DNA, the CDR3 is TGTGCCAGTAGTTTTGCAGGGGGAGCTAACTATGGCTACACCTTC. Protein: CASSFAGGANYGYTF.

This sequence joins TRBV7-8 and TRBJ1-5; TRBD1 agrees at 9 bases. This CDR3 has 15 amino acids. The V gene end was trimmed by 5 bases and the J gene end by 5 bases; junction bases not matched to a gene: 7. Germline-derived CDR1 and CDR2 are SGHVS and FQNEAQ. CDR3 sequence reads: CASSPRRDRDQPQHF. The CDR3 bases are TGTGCCAGCAGCCCCCGACGGGACAGGGATCAGCCCCAGCATTTT.

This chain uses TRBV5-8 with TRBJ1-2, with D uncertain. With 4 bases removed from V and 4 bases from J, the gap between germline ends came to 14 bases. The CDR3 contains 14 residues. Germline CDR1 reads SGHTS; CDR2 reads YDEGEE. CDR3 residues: CASSPARNFYGYTF. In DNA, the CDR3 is TGTGCCAGCAGCCCGGCCCGTAACTTCTATGGCTACACCTTC.

The CDR3 DNA is TGTGCCAGTAGTAACTCCTACGAGCAGTACTTC. Translation gives CASSNSYEQYF. This chain links TRBV19 with TRBJ2-7, with unresolved D. CDR3 length: 11 amino acids. The germline gives CDR1 LNHDA, CDR2 SQIVND (reference sequence). Trimming pared 4 bases from V and 0 bases from J, leaving 1 base between. Drawing the rest from reference TRBV19 and TRBJ2-7, the complete variable domain is DGGITQSPKYLFRKEGQNVTLSCEQNLNHDAMYWYRQDPGQGLRLIYYSQIVNDFQKGDIAEGYSVSREKKESFPLTVTSAQKNPTAFYLCASSNSYEQYFGPGTRLTVT.

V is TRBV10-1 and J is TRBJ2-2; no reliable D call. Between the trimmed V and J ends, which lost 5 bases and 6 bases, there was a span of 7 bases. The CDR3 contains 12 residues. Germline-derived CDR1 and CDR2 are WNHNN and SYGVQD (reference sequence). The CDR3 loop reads CASSNRPGELFF. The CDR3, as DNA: TGCGCCAGCAGTAACCGTCCCGGGGAGCTGTTTTTT.

In DNA form, the CDR3 reads TGTGCCAGCAGTTACCGTCCAGGGGCGAAAGAGACCCAGTACTTC. Translated: CASSYRPGAKETQYF. The chain employs TRBV6-5 and TRBJ2-5; TRBD1 is a possible D gene (6 bases). In germline, CDR1 is MNHEY, CDR2 SVGAGI. This CDR3 region has 15 residues. The V end was cut by 2 bases, the J end by 3 bases, with 13 bases between.

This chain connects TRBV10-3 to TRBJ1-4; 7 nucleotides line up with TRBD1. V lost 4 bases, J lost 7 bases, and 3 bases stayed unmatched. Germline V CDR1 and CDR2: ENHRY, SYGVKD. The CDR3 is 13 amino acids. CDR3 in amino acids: CAISGDSTEKLFF. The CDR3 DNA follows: TGTGCCATCAGTGGGGACAGTACTGAAAAACTGTTTTTT.

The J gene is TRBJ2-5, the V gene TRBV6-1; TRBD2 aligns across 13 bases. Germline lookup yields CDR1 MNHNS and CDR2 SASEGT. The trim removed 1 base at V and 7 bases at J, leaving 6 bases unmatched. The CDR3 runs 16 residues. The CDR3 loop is CASSEGTSGGVVTQYF. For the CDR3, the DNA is TGTGCCAGCAGTGAAGGAACTAGCGGGGGGGTGGTGACCCAGTACTTC.

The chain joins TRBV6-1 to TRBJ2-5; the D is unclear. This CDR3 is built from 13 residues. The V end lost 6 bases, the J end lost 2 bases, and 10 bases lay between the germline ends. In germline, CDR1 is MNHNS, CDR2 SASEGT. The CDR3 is CASSLTAQETQYF. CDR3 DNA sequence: TGTGCCAGCAGCCTGACGGCTCAAGAGACCCAGTACTTC.

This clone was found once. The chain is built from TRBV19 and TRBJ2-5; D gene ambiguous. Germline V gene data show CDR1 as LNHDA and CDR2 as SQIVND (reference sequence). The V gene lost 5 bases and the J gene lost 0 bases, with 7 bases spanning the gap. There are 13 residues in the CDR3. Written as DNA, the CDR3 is TGTGCCAGTAGTTTATCGTACCAAGAGACCCAGTACTTC. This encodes CASSLSYQETQYF. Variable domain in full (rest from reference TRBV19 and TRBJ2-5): DGGITQSPKYLFRKEGQNVTLSCEQNLNHDAMYWYRQDPGQGLRLIYYSQIVNDFQKGDIAEGYSVSREKKESFPLTVTSAQKNPTAFYLCASSLSYQETQYFGPGTRLLVL.